Below are 17 T cell receptor beta chains sequenced from a single sample in a study of lymphopenia after photon versus proton radiotherapy. The protocol was immunoSEQ multiplex PCR, while the TCRdb copy is restricted to in-frame clones and leaves out a portion. This table holds tens of thousands of clones, around 85% found once. The sequencing used peripheral blood, collected from a patient treated with photon-based radiotherapy. The receptors were sampled from a man in his forties with gastric cancer.

The sample holds one count of this clone. The V gene is TRBV7-9, the J gene TRBJ2-3; 8 bases fit TRBD2. The germline V gene has CDR1 SEHNR and CDR2 FQNEAQ (reference sequence). The CDR3 runs 15 residues. J lost 5 bases, V lost 2 bases, and 6 bases had no gene match. The DNA of the CDR3 is TGTGCCAGCAGCTTACCGGGGGGGCCAGGAGATACGCAGTATTTT. It codes for CASSLPGGPGDTQYF. The full variable domain, in which reference TRBV7-9 and TRBJ2-3 provide the parts outside the CDR3, is DTGVSQNPRHKITKRGQNVTFRCDPISEHNRLYWYRQTLGQGPEFLTYFQNEAQLEKSRLLSDRFSAERPKGSFSTLEIQRTEQGDSAMYLCASSLPGGPGDTQYFGPGTRLTVL.

V usage is TRBV5-4 and J usage is TRBJ1-1, with D unresolved. This CDR3 region has 15 residues. V was clipped by 0 bases and J by 0 bases, with 9 bases between them. Germline-derived CDR1 and CDR2 are SGHNT and YYREEE (reference sequence). CDR3: CASSLEDGLNTEAFF. The CDR3 DNA sequence: TGTGCCAGCAGCTTGGAGGACGGGCTGAACACTGAAGCTTTCTTT.

The chain has TRBV6-6 and TRBJ1-5; 9 nucleotides align to TRBD1. CDR1 and CDR2 from the germline V gene are MNHNY and SVGAGI (reference sequence). The ends lost 6 bases at V and 7 bases at J; junction bases unmatched: 13. The CDR3 loop spans 16 amino acids. CDR3 nucleotide sequence: TGTGCCAGCAGCTCCATGACAGGGGGGAGGGAACAGCCCCAGCATTTT. Encoded protein: CASSSMTGGREQPQHF.

The chain carries TRBV2 and TRBJ1-6, with D possibly matching TRBD1 (5 bases). V was cut by 6 bases and J by 2 bases, with 8 bases left in between. CDR3 length equals 14 residues. Looked up from germline, CDR1 is SNHLY and CDR2 is FYNNEI. Here the CDR3 DNA reads TGTGCCAGCAGGACAGAGCCCTATAATTCACCCCTCCACTTT. It specifies CASRTEPYNSPLHF.

The chain has TRBV18 and TRBJ1-2; TRBD1 matches at 8 bases. Germline CDR1 KGHSH, CDR2 LQKENI. CDR3 length: 15 amino acids. Trimming cost V 4 bases and J 4 bases; bases outside gene matches: 8. The CDR3 coding sequence is TGTGCCAGCTCACGGAATGGACAGGGACTCTATGGCTACACCTTC. This encodes CASSRNGQGLYGYTF.

This rearrangement joins TRBV11-2 to TRBJ2-3; D gene uncertain. The CDR3 sequence is 12 residues long. CDR1 is SGHAT, CDR2 FQNNGV, per germline. Trimming removed 4 bases from V and 0 bases from J, with 2 bases in between. This CDR3 is CASSSSTDTQYF. The CDR3 DNA reads as TGTGCCAGCAGCTCTAGCACAGATACGCAGTATTTT.

This clone has only a few counts. The chain links TRBV18 to TRBJ2-2; TRBD1 might be the D (5 bases). The CDR3 length is 14 residues. Germline lookup yields CDR1 KGHSH and CDR2 LQKENI. V was cut by 5 bases and J by 1 base, with 8 bases left in between. The CDR3 DNA reads TGTGCCAGCTCATTCGACAGGAACACCGGGGAGCTGTTTTTT. This sequence encodes CASSFDRNTGELFF.

The CDR3 DNA reads TGTGCCATCAGAGACAGGGCCTCCTACGAGCAGTACTTC. Its translation: CAIRDRASYEQYF. This chain links TRBV10-3 with TRBJ2-7; 7 bases line up with TRBD1. The CDR3 loop spans 13 amino acids. CDR1 and CDR2 from the germline V gene are ENHRY and SYGVKD. The V segment lost 6 bases and the J segment 0 bases; nucleotides outside the gene matches: 2.

This clone has more than one count but fewer than ten. V is TRBV4-1 and J is TRBJ2-5, with 12 bases that match TRBD2. The CDR3 loop spans 16 amino acids. V trimming: 0 bases; J trimming: 4 bases; junction bases outside the gene matches: 3. CDR1 is MGHRA, CDR2 YSYEKL, per germline. CDR3 DNA: TGCGCCAGCAGCCAAGATCCTAGCGGGGGGGGAGAGACCCAGTACTTC. It is translated as CASSQDPSGGGETQYF.

This rearrangement joins TRBV11-2 to TRBJ1-2, with a weak D call TRBD1 (5 bases). V was trimmed by 2 bases and J by 8 bases, leaving 12 bases between them. CDR1 is SGHAT, CDR2 FQNNGV, per germline. CDR3 length: 13 amino acids. CDR3 in DNA: TGTGCCAGCAGCTTACAGGGTTCCTGGGGCTACACCTTC. It is translated as CASSLQGSWGYTF.

This rearrangement joins TRBV14 to TRBJ1-6, with 9 bases that match TRBD1. This CDR3 comprises 15 residues. The ends lost 2 bases at V and 5 bases at J; junction bases unmatched: 1. The germline gives CDR1 SGHDN, CDR2 FVKESK. CDR3: CASSQTGGNNSPLHF. The CDR3 DNA reads as TGTGCCAGCAGCCAAACAGGGGGCAATAATTCACCCCTCCACTTT.

The chain uses TRBV9 and TRBJ1-1; 8 nucleotides agree with TRBD1. This CDR3 is 16 amino acids long. Germline assignment: CDR1 SGDLS and CDR2 YYNGEE. Trimming at V came to 2 bases and at J to 1 base, leaving 7 bases not matched to a gene. CDR3 amino acids: CASSVWGQDGNTEAFF. The CDR3 DNA reads TGTGCCAGCAGCGTTTGGGGACAGGACGGGAACACTGAAGCTTTCTTT. Filled out from reference TRBV9 and TRBJ1-1, the complete variable domain reads DSGVTQTPKHLITATGQRVTLRCSPRSGDLSVYWYQQSLDQGLQFLIQYYNGEERAKGNILERFSAQQFPDLHSELNLSSLELGDSALYFCASSVWGQDGNTEAFFGQGTRLTVV.

V usage is TRBV7-6 and J usage is TRBJ2-2; 11 nucleotides agree with TRBD2. Germline V gives CDR1 SGHVS, CDR2 FNYEAQ. The J segment lost 6 bases and the V segment lost 0 bases, leaving 3 bases of the junction unmatched. This CDR3 spans 16 amino acids. The CDR3 protein is CASSLATSGDSGELFF. The CDR3 DNA reads as TGTGCCAGCAGCTTAGCGACTAGCGGGGATTCCGGGGAGCTGTTTTTT.

The genes are TRBV2 and TRBJ1-5; TRBD1 is a possible D gene (5 bases). From germline, CDR1 is SNHLY and CDR2 FYNNEI. With 3 bases removed from V and 1 base from J, the gap between germline ends came to 10 bases. This CDR3 contains 15 residues. CDR3 loop: CASSEGLLSNQPQHF. In DNA, the CDR3 is TGTGCCAGCAGTGAGGGGCTGCTCAGCAATCAGCCCCAGCATTTT.

The V and J genes are TRBV4-2 and TRBJ1-6, with 9 bases lining up with TRBD1. V shed 1 base and J 9 bases; nucleotides not matched to a gene: 4. The CDR3 loop spans 15 amino acids. CDR1 and CDR2 (germline): LGHNA, YNFKEQ. This CDR3 is CASSQGGQGGSPLHF. In nucleotides, the CDR3 is TGTGCCAGCAGCCAAGGGGGACAGGGAGGTTCACCCCTCCACTTT.

The gene calls are TRBV15 and TRBJ2-4; D not certain. Germline CDR1 reads LNHNV; CDR2 reads YYDKDF (reference sequence). V lost 0 bases to trimming and J lost 3 bases, with 3 bases between them. This CDR3 has 13 residues. The CDR3 DNA follows: TGTGCCACCAGCAGAGATGACAAAAACATTCAGTACTTC. Protein product: CATSRDDKNIQYF.

The rearrangement links TRBV6-1 to TRBJ2-7; TRBD1 is a possible D gene (5 bases). V lost 6 bases to trimming and J lost 0 bases, with 9 bases between them. CDR1 is MNHNS and CDR2 is SASEGT in the germline V gene. This CDR3 spans 13 amino acids. The CDR3 loop is CASRNRPSYEQYF. The CDR3 DNA reads TGTGCCAGCAGGAACAGGCCCTCCTACGAGCAGTACTTC.